These 4 T cell receptor beta chains were sequenced from one sample in a study of T cells in Graves' hyperthyroidism and ophthalmopathy. Authors of the study amplified TCR beta CDR3 regions from RNA transcripts. When the TCR CDR3 underwent first-round RT-PCR, the HTBI primer set was used. TCRdb re-derived calls from the multiplex PCR reads in MiXCR, one entry per CDR3 protein. The data contain 400,000 to 600,000 distinct CDR3 sequences, roughly 20% of them seen just once; the ten biggest clones take up approximately 25%. The sample consisted of blood. The origin of the receptors is a man between 18 and 29 years old with Graves' hyperthyroidism.

This clonotype was detected a few times. The V call is TRBV5-1, the J call TRBJ2-2; D remains ambiguous. Per the germline V gene, CDR1 is SGHRS and CDR2 is YFSETQ. CDR3 size: 13 residues. The germline V and J ends were trimmed by 4 bases and 1 base, with 5 bases remaining between them. The CDR3 DNA sequence: TGCGCCAGCAGCCCATGGAACACCGGGGAGCTGTTTTTT. Protein product: CASSPWNTGELFF.

This clonotype was seen once. A junction end diverges from the germline sequence, so it may reflect a read error. The chain uses TRBV4-2 and TRBJ2-6; TRBD1 is a possible D gene (5 bases). The CDR3 runs to 15 residues. Looked up from germline, CDR1 is LGHNA and CDR2 is YNFKEQ. CDR3 nucleotides: TGTGCCAGCAGCCAAGATAGCTCTGGGGCCAACGTCCTGCCTTTC. Protein product: CASSQDSSGANVLPF.

The genes are TRBV4-1 and TRBJ2-5; D possibly corresponds to TRBD1 (5 bases). The germline V gene has CDR1 MGHRA and CDR2 YSYEKL. The CDR3 sequence is 14 residues long. Trimming removed 5 bases at V and 1 base at J, with 11 bases between. CDR3 protein: CASSTDSLQETQYF. CDR3 coding DNA: TGCGCCAGCAGCACAGACAGCCTCCAAGAGACCCAGTACTTC.

The chain joins TRBV18 to TRBJ2-7; no definite D call. The CDR3 extends over 15 amino acids. Trimming pared 0 bases from V and 6 bases from J, leaving 15 bases between. The germline V gene has CDR1 KGHSH and CDR2 LQKENI. The CDR3 DNA sequence: TGTGCCAGCTCACCACCGGGAATCTCACTGGGCGAGCAGTACTTC. It encodes CASSPPGISLGEQYF.